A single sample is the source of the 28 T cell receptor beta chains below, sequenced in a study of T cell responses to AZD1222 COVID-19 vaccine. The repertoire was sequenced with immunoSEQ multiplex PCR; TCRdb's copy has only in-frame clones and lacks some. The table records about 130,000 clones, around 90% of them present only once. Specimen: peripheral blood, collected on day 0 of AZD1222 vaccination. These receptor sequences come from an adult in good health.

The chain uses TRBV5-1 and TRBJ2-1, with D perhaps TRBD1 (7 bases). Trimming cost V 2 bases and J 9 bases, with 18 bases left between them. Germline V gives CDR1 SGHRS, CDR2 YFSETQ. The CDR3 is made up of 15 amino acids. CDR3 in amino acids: CASSLSRGAFGEQFF. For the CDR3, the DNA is TGCGCCAGCAGCTTATCCAGGGGGGCCTTCGGTGAGCAGTTCTTC. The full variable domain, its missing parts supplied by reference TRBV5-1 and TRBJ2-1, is KAGVTQTPRYLIKTRGQQVTLSCSPISGHRSVSWYQQTPGQGLQFLFEYFSETQRNKGNFPGRFSGRQFSNSRSEMNVSTLELGDSALYLCASSLSRGAFGEQFFGPGTRLTVL.

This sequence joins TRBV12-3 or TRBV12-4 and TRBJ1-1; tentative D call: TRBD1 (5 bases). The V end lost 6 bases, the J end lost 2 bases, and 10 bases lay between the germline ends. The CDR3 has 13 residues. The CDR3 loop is CASSQQGNTEAFF. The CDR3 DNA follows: TGTGCCAGCAGCCAGCAGGGTAACACTGAAGCTTTCTTT.

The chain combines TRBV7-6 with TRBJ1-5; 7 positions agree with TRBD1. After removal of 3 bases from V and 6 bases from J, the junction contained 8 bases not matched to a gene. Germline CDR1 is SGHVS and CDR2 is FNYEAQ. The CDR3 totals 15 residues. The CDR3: CASSFLQGTGQPQHF. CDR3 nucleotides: TGTGCCAGCAGCTTTCTACAGGGGACGGGTCAGCCCCAGCATTTT.

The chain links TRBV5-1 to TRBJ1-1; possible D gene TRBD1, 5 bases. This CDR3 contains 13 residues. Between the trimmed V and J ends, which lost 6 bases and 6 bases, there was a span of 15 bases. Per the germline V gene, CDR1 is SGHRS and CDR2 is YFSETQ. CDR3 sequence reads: CASKDSGRSEAFF. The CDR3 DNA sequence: TGCGCCAGCAAGGATTCAGGGAGATCTGAAGCTTTCTTT.

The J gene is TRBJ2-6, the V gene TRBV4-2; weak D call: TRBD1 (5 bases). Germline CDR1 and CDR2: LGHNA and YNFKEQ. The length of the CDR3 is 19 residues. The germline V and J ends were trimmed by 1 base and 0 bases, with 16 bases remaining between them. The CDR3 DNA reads TGTGCCAGCAGCCAAGTTTCGACAGTTGCCCTCTCTGGGGCCAACGTCCTGACTTTC. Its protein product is CASSQVSTVALSGANVLTF.

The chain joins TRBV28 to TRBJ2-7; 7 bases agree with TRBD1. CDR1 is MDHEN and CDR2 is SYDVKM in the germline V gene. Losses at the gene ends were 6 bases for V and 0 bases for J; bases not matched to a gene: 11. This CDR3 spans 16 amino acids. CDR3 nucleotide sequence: TGTGCCAGCAGCCCCAACAGGGGTGATAGCTCCTACGAGCAGTACTTC. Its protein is CASSPNRGDSSYEQYF. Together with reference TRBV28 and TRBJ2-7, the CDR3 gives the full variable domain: DVKVTQSSRYLVKRTGEKVFLECVQDMDHENMFWYRQDPGLGLRLIYFSYDVKMKEKGDIPEGYSVSREKKERFSLILESASTNQTSMYLCASSPNRGDSSYEQYFGPGTRLTVT.

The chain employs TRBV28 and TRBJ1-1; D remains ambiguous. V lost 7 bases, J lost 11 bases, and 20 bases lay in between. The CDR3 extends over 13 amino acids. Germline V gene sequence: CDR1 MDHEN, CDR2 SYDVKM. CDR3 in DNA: TGTGCCAGCACCCTCCGGAGCTCCATGGTCGCTTTCTTT. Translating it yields CASTLRSSMVAFF.

The CDR3 coding sequence is TGTGCCAGCAGTTTCCTAGAGGGAGACAGGGGTCGCACCTCTGGAAACACCATATATTTT. Amino acids: CASSFLEGDRGRTSGNTIYF. The chain has TRBV28 and TRBJ1-3; 8 nucleotides agree with TRBD1. Trimming cost V 3 bases and J 0 bases; bases outside gene matches: 16. Germline loops: CDR1 MDHEN, CDR2 SYDVKM. The CDR3 spans 20 residues.

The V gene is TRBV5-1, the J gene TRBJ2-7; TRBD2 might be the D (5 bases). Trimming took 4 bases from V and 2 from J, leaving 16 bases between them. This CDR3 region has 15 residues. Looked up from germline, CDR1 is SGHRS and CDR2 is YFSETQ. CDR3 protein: CASSIAGGRTYEQYF. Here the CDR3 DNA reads TGCGCCAGCAGCATAGCAGGAGGAAGAACCTACGAGCAGTACTTC.

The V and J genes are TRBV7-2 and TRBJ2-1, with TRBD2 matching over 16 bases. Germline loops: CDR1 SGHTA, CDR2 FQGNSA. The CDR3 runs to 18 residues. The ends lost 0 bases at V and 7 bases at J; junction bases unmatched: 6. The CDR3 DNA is TGTGCCAGCAGCTTAGCGGGACTAGCGGGGGGGCGTTATAATGAGCAGTTCTTC. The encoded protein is CASSLAGLAGGRYNEQFF.

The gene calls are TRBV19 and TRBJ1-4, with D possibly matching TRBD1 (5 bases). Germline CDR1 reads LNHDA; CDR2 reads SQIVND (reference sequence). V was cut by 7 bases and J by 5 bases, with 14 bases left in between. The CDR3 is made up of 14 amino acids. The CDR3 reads CASIDSGANEKLFF. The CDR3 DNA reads TGTGCCAGTATCGATAGTGGGGCCAATGAAAAACTGTTTTTT.

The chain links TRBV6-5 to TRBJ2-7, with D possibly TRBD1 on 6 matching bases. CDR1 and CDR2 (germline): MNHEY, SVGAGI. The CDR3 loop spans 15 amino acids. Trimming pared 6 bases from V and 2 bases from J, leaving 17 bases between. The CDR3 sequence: CASRPTDRDTYEQYF. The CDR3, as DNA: TGTGCCAGCAGGCCAACGGACAGAGATACCTACGAGCAGTACTTC.

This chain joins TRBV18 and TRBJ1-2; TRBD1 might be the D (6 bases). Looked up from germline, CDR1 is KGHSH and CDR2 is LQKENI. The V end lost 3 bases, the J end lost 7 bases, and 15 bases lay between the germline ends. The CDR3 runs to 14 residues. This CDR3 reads CASSPETQGSGYTF. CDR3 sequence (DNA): TGTGCCAGCTCACCCGAGACACAGGGTTCTGGCTACACCTTC.

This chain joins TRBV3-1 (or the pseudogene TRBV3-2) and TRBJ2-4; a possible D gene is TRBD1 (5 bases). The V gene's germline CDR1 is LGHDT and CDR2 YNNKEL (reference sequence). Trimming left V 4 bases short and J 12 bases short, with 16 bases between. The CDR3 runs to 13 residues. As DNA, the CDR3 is TGTGCCAGCAGCCGGTCGACAGCCACGGCTCAGTACTTC. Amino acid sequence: CASSRSTATAQYF.

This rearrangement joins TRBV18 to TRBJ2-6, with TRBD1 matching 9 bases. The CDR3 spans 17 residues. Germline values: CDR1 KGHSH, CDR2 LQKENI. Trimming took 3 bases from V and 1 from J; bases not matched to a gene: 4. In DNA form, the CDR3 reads TGTGCCAGCTCACCGCGGACAGGGGATTCTGGGGCCAACGTCCTGACTTTC. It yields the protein CASSPRTGDSGANVLTF. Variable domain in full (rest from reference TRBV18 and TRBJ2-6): NAGVMQNPRHLVRRRGQEARLRCSPMKGHSHVYWYRQLPEEGLKFMVYLQKENIIDESGMPKERFSAEFPKEGPSILRIQQVVRGDSAAYFCASSPRTGDSGANVLTFGAGSRLTVL.

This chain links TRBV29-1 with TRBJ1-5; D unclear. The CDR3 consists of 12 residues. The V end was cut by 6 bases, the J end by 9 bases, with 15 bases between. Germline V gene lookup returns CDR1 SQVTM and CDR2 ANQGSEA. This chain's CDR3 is CSVRMGDSPQHF. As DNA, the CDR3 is TGCAGCGTCCGTATGGGAGACTCGCCCCAGCATTTT.

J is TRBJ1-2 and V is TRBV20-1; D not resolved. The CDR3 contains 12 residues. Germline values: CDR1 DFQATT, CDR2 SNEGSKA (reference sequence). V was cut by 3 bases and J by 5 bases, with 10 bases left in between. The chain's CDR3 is CSASSGPYGYTF. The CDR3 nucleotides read TGCAGTGCTAGTTCTGGGCCTTATGGCTACACCTTC.

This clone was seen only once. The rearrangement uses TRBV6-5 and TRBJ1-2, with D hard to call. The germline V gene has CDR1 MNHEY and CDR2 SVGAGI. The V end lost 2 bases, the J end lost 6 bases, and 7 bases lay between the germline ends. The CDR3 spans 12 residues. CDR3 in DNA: TGTGCCAGCAGTTACGATGGTAATGGCTACACCTTC. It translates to CASSYDGNGYTF.

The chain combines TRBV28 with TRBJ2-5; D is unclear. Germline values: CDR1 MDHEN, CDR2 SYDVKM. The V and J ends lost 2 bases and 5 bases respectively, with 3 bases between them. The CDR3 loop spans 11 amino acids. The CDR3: CASSLMETQYF. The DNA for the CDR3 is TGTGCCAGCAGTTTAATGGAGACCCAGTACTTC. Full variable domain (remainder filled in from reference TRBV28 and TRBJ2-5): DVKVTQSSRYLVKRTGEKVFLECVQDMDHENMFWYRQDPGLGLRLIYFSYDVKMKEKGDIPEGYSVSREKKERFSLILESASTNQTSMYLCASSLMETQYFGPGTRLLVL.

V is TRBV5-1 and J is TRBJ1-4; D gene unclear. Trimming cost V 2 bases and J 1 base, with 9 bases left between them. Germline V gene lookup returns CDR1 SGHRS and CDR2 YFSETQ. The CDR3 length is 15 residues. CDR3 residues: CASSFRIVTNEKLFF. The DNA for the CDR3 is TGCGCCAGCAGCTTCCGGATTGTAACTAATGAAAAACTGTTTTTT. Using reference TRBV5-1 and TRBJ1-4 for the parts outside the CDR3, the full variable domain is KAGVTQTPRYLIKTRGQQVTLSCSPISGHRSVSWYQQTPGQGLQFLFEYFSETQRNKGNFPGRFSGRQFSNSRSEMNVSTLELGDSALYLCASSFRIVTNEKLFFGSGTQLSVL.

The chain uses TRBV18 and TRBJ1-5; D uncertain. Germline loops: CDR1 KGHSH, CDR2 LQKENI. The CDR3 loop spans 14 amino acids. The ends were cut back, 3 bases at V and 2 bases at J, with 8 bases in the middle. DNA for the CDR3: TGTGCCAGCTCACCCCTCGTGGGCAATCAGCCCCAGCATTTT. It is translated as CASSPLVGNQPQHF.

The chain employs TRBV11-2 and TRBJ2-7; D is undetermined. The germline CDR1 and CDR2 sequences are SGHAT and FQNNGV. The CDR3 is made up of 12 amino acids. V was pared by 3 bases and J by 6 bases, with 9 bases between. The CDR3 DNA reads TGTGCCAGCAGCTTCGGCCCCCTCGAGCAGTACTTC. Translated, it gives CASSFGPLEQYF.

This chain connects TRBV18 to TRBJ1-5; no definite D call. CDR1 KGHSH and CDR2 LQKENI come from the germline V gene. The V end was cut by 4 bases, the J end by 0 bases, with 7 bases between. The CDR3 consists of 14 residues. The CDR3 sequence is CASSLTDSNQPQHF. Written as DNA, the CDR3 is TGTGCCAGCTCACTTACAGATAGCAATCAGCCCCAGCATTTT.

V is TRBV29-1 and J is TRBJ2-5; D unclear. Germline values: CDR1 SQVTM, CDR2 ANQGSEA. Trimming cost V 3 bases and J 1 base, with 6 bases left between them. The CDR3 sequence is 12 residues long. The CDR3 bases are TGCAGCGTTGACACGTTCCAAGAGACCCAGTACTTC. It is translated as CSVDTFQETQYF.

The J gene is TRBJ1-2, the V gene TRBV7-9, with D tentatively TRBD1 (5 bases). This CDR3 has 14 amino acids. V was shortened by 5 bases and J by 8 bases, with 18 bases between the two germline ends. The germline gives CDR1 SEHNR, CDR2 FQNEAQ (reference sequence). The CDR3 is CASSAGASTEGYTF. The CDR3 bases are TGTGCCAGCAGCGCTGGGGCCTCTACAGAAGGCTACACCTTC.

The CDR3 region has the DNA TGTGCCAGTAGATACCTGGCAGGGGGGAATGAAAAACTGTTTTTT. Translated, it gives CASRYLAGGNEKLFF. The chain is built from TRBV19 and TRBJ1-4; 7 bases line up with TRBD1. Unmatched junction bases numbered 9, after V lost 6 bases and J lost 5 bases. The CDR3 is 15 residues long. In germline, CDR1 is LNHDA, CDR2 SQIVND (reference sequence).

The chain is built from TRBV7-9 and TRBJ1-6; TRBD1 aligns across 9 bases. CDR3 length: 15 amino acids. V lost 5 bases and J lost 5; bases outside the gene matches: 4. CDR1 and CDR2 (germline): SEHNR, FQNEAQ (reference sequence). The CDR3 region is CASSRTGVNNSPLHF. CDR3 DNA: TGTGCCAGCAGCCGGACAGGGGTCAATAATTCACCCCTCCACTTT.

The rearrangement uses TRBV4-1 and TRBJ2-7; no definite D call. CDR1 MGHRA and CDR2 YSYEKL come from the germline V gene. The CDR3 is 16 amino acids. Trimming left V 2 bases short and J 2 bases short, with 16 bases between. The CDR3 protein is CASSQFQDHATYEQYF. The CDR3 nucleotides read TGCGCCAGCAGCCAATTCCAGGACCACGCCACCTACGAGCAGTACTTC.